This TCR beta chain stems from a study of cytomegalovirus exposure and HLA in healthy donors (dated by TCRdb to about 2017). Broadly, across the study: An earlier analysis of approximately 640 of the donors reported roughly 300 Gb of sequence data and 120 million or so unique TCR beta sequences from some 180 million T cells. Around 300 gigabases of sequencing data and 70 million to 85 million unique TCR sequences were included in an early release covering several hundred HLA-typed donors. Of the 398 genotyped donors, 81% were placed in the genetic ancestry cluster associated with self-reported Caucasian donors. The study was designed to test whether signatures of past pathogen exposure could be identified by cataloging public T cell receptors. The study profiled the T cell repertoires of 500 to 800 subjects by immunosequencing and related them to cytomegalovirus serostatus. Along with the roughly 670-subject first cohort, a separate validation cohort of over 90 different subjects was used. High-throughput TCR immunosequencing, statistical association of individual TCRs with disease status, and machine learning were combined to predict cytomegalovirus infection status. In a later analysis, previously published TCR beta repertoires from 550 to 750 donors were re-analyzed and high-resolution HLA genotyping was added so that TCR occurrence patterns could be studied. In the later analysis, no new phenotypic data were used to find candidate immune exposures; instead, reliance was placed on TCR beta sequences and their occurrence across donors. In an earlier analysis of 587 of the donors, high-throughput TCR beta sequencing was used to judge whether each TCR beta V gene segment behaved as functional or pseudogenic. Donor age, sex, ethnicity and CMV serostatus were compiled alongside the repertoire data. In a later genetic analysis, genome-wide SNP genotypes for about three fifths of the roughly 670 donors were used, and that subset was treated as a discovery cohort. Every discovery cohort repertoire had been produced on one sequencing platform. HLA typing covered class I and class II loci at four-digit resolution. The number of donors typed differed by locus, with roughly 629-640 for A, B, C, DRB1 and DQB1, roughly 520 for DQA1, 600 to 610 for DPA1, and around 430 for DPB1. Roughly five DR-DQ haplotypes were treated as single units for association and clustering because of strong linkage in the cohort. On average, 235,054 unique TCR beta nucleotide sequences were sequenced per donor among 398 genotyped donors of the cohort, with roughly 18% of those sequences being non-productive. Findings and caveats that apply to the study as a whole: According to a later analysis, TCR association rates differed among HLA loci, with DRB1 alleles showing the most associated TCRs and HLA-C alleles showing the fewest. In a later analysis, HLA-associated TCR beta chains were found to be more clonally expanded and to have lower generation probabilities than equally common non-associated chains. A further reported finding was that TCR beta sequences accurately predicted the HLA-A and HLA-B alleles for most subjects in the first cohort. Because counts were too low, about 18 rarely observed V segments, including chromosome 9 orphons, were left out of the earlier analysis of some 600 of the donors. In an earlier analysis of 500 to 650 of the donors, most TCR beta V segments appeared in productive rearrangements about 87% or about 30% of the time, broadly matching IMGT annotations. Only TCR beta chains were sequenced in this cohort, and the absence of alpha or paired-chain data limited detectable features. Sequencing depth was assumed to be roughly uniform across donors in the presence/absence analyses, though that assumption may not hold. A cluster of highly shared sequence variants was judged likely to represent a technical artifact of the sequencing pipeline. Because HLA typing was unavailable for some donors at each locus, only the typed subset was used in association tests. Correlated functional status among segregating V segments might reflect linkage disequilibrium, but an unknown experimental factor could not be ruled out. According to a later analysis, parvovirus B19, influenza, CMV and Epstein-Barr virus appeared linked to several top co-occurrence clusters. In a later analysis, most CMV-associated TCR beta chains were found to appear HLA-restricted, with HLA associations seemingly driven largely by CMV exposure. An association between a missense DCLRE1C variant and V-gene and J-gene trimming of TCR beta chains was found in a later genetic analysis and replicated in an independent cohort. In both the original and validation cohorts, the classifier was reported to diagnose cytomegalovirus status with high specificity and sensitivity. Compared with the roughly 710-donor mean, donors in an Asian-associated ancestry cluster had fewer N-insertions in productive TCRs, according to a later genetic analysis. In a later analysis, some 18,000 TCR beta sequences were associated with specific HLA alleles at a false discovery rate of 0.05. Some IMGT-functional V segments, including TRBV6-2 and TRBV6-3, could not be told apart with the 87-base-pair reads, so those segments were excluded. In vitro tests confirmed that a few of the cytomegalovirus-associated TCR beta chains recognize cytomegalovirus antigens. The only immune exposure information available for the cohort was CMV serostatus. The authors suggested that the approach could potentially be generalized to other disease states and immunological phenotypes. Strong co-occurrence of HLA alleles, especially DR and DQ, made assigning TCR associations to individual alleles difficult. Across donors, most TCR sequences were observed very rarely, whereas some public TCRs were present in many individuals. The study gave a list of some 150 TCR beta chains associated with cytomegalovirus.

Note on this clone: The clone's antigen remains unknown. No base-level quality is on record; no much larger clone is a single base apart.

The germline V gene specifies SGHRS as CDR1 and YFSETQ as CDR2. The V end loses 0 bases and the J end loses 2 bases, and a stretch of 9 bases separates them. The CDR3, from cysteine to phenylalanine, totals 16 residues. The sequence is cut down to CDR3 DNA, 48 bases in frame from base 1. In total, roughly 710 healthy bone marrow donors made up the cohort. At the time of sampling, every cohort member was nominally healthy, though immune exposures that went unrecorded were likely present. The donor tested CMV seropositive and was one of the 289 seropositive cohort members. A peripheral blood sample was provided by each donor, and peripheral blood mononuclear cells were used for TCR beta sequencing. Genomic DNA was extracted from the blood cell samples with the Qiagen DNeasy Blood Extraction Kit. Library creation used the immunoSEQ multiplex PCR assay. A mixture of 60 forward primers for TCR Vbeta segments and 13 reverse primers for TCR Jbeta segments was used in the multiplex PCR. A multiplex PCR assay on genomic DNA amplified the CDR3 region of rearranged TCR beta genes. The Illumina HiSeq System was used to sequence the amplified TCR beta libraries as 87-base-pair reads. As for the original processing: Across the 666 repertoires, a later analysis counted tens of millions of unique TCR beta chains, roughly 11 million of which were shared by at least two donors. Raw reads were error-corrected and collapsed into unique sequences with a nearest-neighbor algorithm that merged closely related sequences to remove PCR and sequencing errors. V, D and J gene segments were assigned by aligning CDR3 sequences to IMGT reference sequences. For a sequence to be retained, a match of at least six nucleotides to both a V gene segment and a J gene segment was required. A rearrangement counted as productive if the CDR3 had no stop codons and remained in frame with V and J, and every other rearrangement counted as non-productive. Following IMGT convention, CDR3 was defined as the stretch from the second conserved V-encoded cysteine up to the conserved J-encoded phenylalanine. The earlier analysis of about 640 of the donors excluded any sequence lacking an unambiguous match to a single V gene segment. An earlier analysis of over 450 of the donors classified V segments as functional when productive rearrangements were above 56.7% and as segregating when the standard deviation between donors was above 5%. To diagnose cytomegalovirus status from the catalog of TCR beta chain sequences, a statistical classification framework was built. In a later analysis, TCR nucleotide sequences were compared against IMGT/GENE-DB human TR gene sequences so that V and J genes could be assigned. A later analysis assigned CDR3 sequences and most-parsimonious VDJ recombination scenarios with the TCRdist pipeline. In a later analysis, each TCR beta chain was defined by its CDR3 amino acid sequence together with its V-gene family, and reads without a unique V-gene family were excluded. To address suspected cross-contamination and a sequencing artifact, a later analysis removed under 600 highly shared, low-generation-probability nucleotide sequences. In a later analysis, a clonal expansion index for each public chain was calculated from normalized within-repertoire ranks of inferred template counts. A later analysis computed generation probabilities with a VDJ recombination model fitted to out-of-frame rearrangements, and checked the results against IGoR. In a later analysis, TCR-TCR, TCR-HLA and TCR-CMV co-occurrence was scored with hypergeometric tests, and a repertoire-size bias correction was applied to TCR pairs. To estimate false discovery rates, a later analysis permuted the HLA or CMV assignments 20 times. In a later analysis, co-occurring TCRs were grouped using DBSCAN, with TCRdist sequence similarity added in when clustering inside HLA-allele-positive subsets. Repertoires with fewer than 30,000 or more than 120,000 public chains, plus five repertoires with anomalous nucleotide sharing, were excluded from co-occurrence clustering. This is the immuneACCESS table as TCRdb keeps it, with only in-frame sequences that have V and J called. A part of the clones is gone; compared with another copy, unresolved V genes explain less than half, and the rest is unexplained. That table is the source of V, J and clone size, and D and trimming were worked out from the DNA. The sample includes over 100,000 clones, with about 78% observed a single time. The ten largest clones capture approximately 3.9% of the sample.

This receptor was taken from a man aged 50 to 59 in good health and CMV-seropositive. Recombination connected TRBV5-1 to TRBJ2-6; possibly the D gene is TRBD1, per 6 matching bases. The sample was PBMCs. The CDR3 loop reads CASSLGGGTGANVLTF. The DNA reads TGCGCCAGCAGCTTGGGTGGGGGCACTGGGGCCAACGTCCTGACTTTC.